The 25 T cell receptor beta chains below were found in one sample sequenced in a study of T cell responses to AZD1222 COVID-19 vaccine. TCRdb keeps only in-frame clones here, not all; method: immunoSEQ multiplex PCR. In the table there are about 130,000 clones, around nine tenths of which are singletons. The sequences come from peripheral blood, collected on day 0 of AZD1222 vaccination. The receptor set was obtained from an adult in good health.

This chain links TRBV12-3 or TRBV12-4 with TRBJ2-1, with unresolved D. The CDR3 covers 13 residues. Trimming pared 2 bases from V and 9 bases from J, leaving 11 bases between. The CDR3 sequence: CASSLLGRGEQFF. The CDR3 region has the DNA TGTGCCAGCAGTTTACTAGGACGAGGTGAGCAGTTCTTC.

This clone was seen a single time. This rearrangement joins TRBV9 to TRBJ1-3, with D perhaps TRBD1 (5 bases). CDR1 SGDLS and CDR2 YYNGEE come from the germline V gene. Trimming took 3 bases from V and 0 from J, leaving 10 bases between them. This CDR3 is 15 amino acids long. In nucleotides, the CDR3 is TGTGCCAGCAGCGAGGGACGGCCCTCTGGAAACACCATATATTTT. Translation: CASSEGRPSGNTIYF. Combining the CDR3 with reference TRBV9 and TRBJ1-3 gives the whole variable domain DSGVTQTPKHLITATGQRVTLRCSPRSGDLSVYWYQQSLDQGLQFLIQYYNGEERAKGNILERFSAQQFPDLHSELNLSSLELGDSALYFCASSEGRPSGNTIYFGEGSWLTVV.

The chain uses TRBV25-1 and TRBJ2-1; D is possibly TRBD2 (6 bases). The germline CDR1 and CDR2 sequences are MGHDK and SYGVNS. V lost 8 bases to trimming and J lost 4 bases, with 9 bases between them. CDR3 length: 12 residues. The CDR3 is CASAGRYNEQFF. The CDR3 region has the DNA TGTGCCAGCGCGGGGAGATACAATGAGCAGTTCTTC.

The CDR3 loop reads CAISLPGQGVPNYGYTF. CDR3 nucleotides: TGTGCCATCAGCTTACCGGGACAGGGGGTTCCTAACTATGGCTACACCTTC. V and J are TRBV10-3 and TRBJ1-2; 11 bases fit TRBD1. V was clipped by 6 bases and J by 0 bases; unmatched bases: 9. Per the germline V gene, CDR1 is ENHRY and CDR2 is SYGVKD. This CDR3 is built from 17 residues.

This chain joins TRBV5-1 and TRBJ1-6; TRBD1 matches at 7 bases. With V trimmed by 4 bases and J by 8 bases, 15 bases remained unmatched. Germline CDR1 reads SGHRS; CDR2 reads YFSETQ. The CDR3 loop spans 17 amino acids. CDR3 amino acids: CASSLRTGGNRDSPLHF. The CDR3 nucleotides read TGCGCCAGCAGCCTACGGACAGGAGGAAATCGTGATTCACCCCTCCACTTT.

This clone was seen a single time. The V call is TRBV27, the J call TRBJ1-2; possible D gene TRBD1, 6 bases. The CDR3 is 13 residues long. Per germline, CDR1 MNHEY and CDR2 SMNVEV (reference sequence). Trimming left V 3 bases short and J 4 bases short, with 9 bases between. The CDR3 reads CASSFTGPYGYTF. Written as DNA, the CDR3 is TGTGCCAGCAGTTTTACAGGGCCCTATGGCTACACCTTC.

The sample holds one count of this clone. This chain connects TRBV6-2 or TRBV6-3 to TRBJ2-1; the match to TRBD1 covers 8 bases. The germline V gene has CDR1 MNHEY and CDR2 SVGEGT. The CDR3 is 14 amino acids. V shed 5 bases and J 7 bases; nucleotides not matched to a gene: 7. The CDR3 loop is CASSGQGAPNEQFF. In nucleotides, the CDR3 is TGTGCCAGCAGTGGGCAGGGGGCCCCGAATGAGCAGTTCTTC.

The chain joins TRBV28 to TRBJ1-4, with TRBD1 matching 10 bases. Trimming at V came to 5 bases and at J to 9 bases, leaving 12 bases not matched to a gene. Germline V gene data show CDR1 as MDHEN and CDR2 as SYDVKM. This CDR3 is built from 16 residues. The CDR3 spells CASSPHRQGASKKLFF. In DNA form, the CDR3 reads TGTGCCAGCAGTCCGCACCGACAGGGGGCGTCGAAAAAACTGTTTTTT.

This clone is a singleton in its sample. This chain links TRBV5-1 with TRBJ2-2, with 10 bases matching TRBD2. CDR3 length: 16 residues. Per germline, CDR1 SGHRS and CDR2 YFSETQ. The V segment lost 4 bases and the J segment 1 base; nucleotides outside the gene matches: 4. The CDR3 is CASSSRLAGNTGELFF. The DNA of the CDR3 is TGCGCCAGCAGCAGCCGACTAGCGGGGAACACCGGGGAGCTGTTTTTT. Full variable domain (outside the CDR3, taken from reference TRBV5-1 and TRBJ2-2): KAGVTQTPRYLIKTRGQQVTLSCSPISGHRSVSWYQQTPGQGLQFLFEYFSETQRNKGNFPGRFSGRQFSNSRSEMNVSTLELGDSALYLCASSSRLAGNTGELFFGEGSRLTVL.

V and J are TRBV10-1 and TRBJ1-3, with D unclear. V lost 8 bases to trimming and J lost 0 bases, with 8 bases between them. The CDR3 is made up of 13 amino acids. Germline lookup yields CDR1 WNHNN and CDR2 SYGVQD (reference sequence). This CDR3 is CASQSVSGNTIYF. DNA of the CDR3: TGCGCCAGCCAGTCAGTCTCTGGAAACACCATATATTTT.

The chain uses TRBV7-9 and TRBJ2-2, with 9 bases lining up with TRBD2. The germline V gene has CDR1 SEHNR and CDR2 FQNEAQ (reference sequence). The CDR3 has 18 amino acids. V was clipped by 5 bases and J by 9 bases; unmatched bases: 19. As DNA, the CDR3 is TGTGCCAGCAGCCCAACGTATTCAGGCGGGGGGGCCGTCCGGGAGCTGTTTTTT. It encodes CASSPTYSGGGAVRELFF.

The chain joins TRBV6-5 to TRBJ2-5, with 8 bases matching TRBD1. CDR3 length: 14 amino acids. Germline values: CDR1 MNHEY, CDR2 SVGAGI. Losses at the gene ends were 8 bases for V and 1 base for J; bases not matched to a gene: 6. The CDR3 DNA reads as TGTGCCAGCGGGTTCAGGGGGCCCCAAGAGACCCAGTACTTC. Its protein is CASGFRGPQETQYF.

A few counts support this clone. The gene calls are TRBV11-3 and TRBJ1-5; D is ambiguous. V gave up 5 bases and J gave up 9 bases, with 23 bases separating them. Germline V CDR1 and CDR2: SGHNT, YENEEA. This CDR3 is built from 16 residues. The DNA of the CDR3 is TGTGCCAGCAGCCCCTTTTATAGACCCGTCGTGAGGCCCCAGCATTTT. Protein product: CASSPFYRPVVRPQHF.

The chain carries TRBV29-1 and TRBJ2-1; 9 nucleotides line up with TRBD2. Trimming cost V 5 bases and J 7 bases; bases outside gene matches: 12. The CDR3 contains 15 residues. Germline CDR1 is SQVTM and CDR2 is ANQGSEA. The CDR3 region is CSVQPGIAGVNEQFF. The CDR3 nucleotides are TGCAGCGTTCAGCCCGGAATAGCGGGAGTTAATGAGCAGTTCTTC.

The V and J genes are TRBV5-4 and TRBJ2-7; D ambiguous. CDR1 SGHNT and CDR2 YYREEE come from the germline V gene (reference sequence). The V end was cut by 0 bases, the J end by 2 bases, with 6 bases between. The CDR3 totals 13 residues. The CDR3 sequence: CASSLGRTYEQYF. The CDR3, as DNA: TGTGCCAGCAGCTTGGGTAGGACCTACGAGCAGTACTTC. Full variable domain (outside the CDR3, taken from reference TRBV5-4 and TRBJ2-7): ETGVTQSPTHLIKTRGQQVTLRCSSQSGHNTVSWYQQALGQGPQFIFQYYREEENGRGNFPPRFSGLQFPNYSSELNVNALELDDSALYLCASSLGRTYEQYFGPGTRLTVT.

The chain recombines TRBV28 with TRBJ2-1; the D is unclear. V was cut by 3 bases and J by 4 bases, with 10 bases left in between. Per germline, CDR1 MDHEN and CDR2 SYDVKM. The CDR3 is 14 residues long. The CDR3 spells CASSFALGYNEQFF. CDR3 in DNA: TGTGCCAGCAGTTTTGCGTTGGGATACAATGAGCAGTTCTTC.

This chain joins TRBV9 and TRBJ1-1, with 7 bases that match TRBD1. The CDR3 length is 13 residues. V lost 2 bases and J lost 3; bases outside the gene matches: 1. Germline lookup yields CDR1 SGDLS and CDR2 YYNGEE. CDR3 in DNA: TGTGCCAGCAGCGTGACAGGGTACACTGAAGCTTTCTTT. Translation: CASSVTGYTEAFF.

This chain connects TRBV28 to TRBJ1-1; D gene ambiguous. This CDR3 spans 12 amino acids. Germline CDR1 MDHEN, CDR2 SYDVKM. V was trimmed by 6 bases and J by 7 bases, leaving 12 bases between them. The DNA of the CDR3 is TGTGCCAGCAGGCAGGCCGTGGGTGAAGCTTTCTTT. Protein product: CASRQAVGEAFF.

The rearrangement uses TRBV6-5 and TRBJ2-3; D is unclear. The CDR3 totals 14 residues. Deletions cut 6 bases from V and 1 base from J, with 11 bases between. Germline V gene sequence: CDR1 MNHEY, CDR2 SVGAGI. CDR3 protein: CASREESGTDTQYF. CDR3 sequence (DNA): TGTGCCAGCAGAGAGGAGTCGGGCACAGATACGCAGTATTTT.

V is TRBV28 and J is TRBJ2-1; the D is unclear. The CDR3 is 12 amino acids. Looked up from germline, CDR1 is MDHEN and CDR2 is SYDVKM. Trimming cost V 8 bases and J 4 bases, with 9 bases left between them. CDR3 sequence (DNA): TGTGCCAGCGGGGTAGAATACAATGAGCAGTTCTTC. It encodes CASGVEYNEQFF.

This chain uses TRBV29-1 with TRBJ1-2, with unresolved D. The germline CDR1 and CDR2 sequences are SQVTM and ANQGSEA. CDR3 length: 11 amino acids. V was cut by 5 bases and J by 2 bases, with 6 bases left in between. The CDR3 DNA reads TGCAGCGTTTGGGAGAACTATGGCTACACCTTC. Protein: CSVWENYGYTF.

This clone was found a few times. The chain has TRBV11-2 and TRBJ1-3; the D gene is possibly TRBD1 (5 bases). Trimming took 5 bases from V and 3 from J, leaving 11 bases between them. This CDR3 is 14 amino acids long. CDR1 is SGHAT and CDR2 is FQNNGV in the germline V gene. CDR3 loop: CASSPGAIGNTIYF. CDR3 coding DNA: TGTGCCAGCAGCCCCGGGGCTATTGGAAACACCATATATTTT.

This clone was seen just once. The chain recombines TRBV11-2 with TRBJ2-7; D not resolved. CDR3 length equals 15 residues. Germline V gene data show CDR1 as SGHAT and CDR2 as FQNNGV. The germline V and J ends were trimmed by 6 bases and 3 bases, with 18 bases remaining between them. In DNA, the CDR3 is TGTGCCAGCAGTCCAGGCCGGTCCAGAATCTACGAGCAGTACTTC. It is translated as CASSPGRSRIYEQYF.

This CDR3 reads CASSPARLSNTEAFF. In DNA, the CDR3 is TGCGCCAGCAGCCCGGCGAGGCTTTCGAACACTGAAGCTTTCTTT. The V gene is TRBV4-1, the J gene TRBJ1-1; D ambiguous. The CDR3 has 15 amino acids. V was shortened by 4 bases and J by 1 base, with 13 bases between the two germline ends. Germline CDR1 reads MGHRA; CDR2 reads YSYEKL.

The V call is TRBV2, the J call TRBJ2-2, with D unresolved. The CDR3 consists of 13 residues. Germline V gene lookup returns CDR1 SNHLY and CDR2 FYNNEI. Trimming cost V 0 bases and J 3 bases, with 2 bases left between them. The CDR3 loop is CASSEADTGELFF. The CDR3 bases are TGTGCCAGCAGTGAAGCAGACACCGGGGAGCTGTTTTTT.